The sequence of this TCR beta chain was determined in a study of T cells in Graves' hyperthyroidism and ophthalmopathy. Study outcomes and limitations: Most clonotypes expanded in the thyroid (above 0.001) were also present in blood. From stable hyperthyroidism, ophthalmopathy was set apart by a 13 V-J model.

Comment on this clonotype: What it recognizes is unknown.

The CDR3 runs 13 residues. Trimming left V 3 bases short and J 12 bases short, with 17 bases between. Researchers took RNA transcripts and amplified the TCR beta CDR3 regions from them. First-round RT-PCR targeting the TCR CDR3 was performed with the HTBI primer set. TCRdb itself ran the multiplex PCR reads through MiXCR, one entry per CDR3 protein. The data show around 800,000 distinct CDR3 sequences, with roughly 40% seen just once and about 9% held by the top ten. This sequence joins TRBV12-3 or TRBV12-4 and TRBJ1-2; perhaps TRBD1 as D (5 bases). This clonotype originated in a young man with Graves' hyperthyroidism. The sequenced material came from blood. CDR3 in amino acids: CASSFGGVRVDTF. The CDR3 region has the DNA TGTGCCAGCAGTTTCGGGGGAGTGAGGGTGGACACCTTC.